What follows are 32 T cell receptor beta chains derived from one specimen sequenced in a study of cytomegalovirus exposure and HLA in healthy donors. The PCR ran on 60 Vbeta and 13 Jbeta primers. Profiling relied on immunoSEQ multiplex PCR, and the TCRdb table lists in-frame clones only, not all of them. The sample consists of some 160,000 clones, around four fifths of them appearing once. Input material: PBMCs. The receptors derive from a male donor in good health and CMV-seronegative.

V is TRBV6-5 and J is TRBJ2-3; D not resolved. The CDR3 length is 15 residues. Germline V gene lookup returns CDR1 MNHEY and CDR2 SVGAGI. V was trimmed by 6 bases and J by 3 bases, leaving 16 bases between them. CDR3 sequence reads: CASRVGKIRTDTQYF. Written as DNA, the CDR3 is TGTGCCAGCAGGGTCGGCAAGATCAGGACAGATACGCAGTATTTT.

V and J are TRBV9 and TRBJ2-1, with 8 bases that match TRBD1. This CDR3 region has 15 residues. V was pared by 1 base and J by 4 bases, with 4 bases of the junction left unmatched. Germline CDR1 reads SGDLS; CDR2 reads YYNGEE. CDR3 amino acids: CASSVSQGAYNEQFF. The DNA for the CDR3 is TGTGCCAGCAGCGTAAGCCAGGGGGCTTACAATGAGCAGTTCTTC. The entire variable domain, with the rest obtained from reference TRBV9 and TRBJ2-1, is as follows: DSGVTQTPKHLITATGQRVTLRCSPRSGDLSVYWYQQSLDQGLQFLIQYYNGEERAKGNILERFSAQQFPDLHSELNLSSLELGDSALYFCASSVSQGAYNEQFFGPGTRLTVL.

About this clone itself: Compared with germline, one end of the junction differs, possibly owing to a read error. In DNA form, the CDR3 reads TGTGCTAGCAGCTTAGGACTAGCGGGGACCACAGATACGCAGTATTTT. Amino acids: CASSLGLAGTTDTQYF. The V gene is TRBV7-7, the J gene TRBJ2-3, with TRBD2 identical over 12 bases. The length of the CDR3 is 16 residues. CDR1 and CDR2 (germline): SSHAT, FNYEAQ (reference sequence).

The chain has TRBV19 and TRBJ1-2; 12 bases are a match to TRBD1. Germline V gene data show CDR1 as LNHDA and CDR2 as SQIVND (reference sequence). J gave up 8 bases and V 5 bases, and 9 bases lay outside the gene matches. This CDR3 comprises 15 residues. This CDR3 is CASSPPGQGAGGYTF. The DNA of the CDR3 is TGTGCCAGTAGTCCGCCGGGACAGGGGGCGGGAGGCTACACCTTC.

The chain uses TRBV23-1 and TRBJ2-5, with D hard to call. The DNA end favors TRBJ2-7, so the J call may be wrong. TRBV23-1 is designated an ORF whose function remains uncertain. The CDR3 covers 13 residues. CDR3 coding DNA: TGCGCCAGTCCGATTAACCGCTCCTACGAGCAGTACTTC. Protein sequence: CASPINRSYEQYF.

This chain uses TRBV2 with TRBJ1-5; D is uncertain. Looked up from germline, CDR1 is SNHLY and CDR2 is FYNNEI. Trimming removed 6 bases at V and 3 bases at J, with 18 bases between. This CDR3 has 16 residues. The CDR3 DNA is TGTGCCAGCAGAAAAGTGATGTCTGGCCACAATCAGCCCCAGCATTTT. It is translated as CASRKVMSGHNQPQHF.

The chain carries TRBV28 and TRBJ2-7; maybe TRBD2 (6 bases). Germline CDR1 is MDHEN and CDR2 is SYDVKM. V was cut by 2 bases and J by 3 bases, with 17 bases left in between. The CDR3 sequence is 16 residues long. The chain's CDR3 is CASSLAGKGSHYEQYF. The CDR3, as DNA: TGTGCCAGCAGTTTAGCGGGGAAAGGGTCTCACTACGAGCAGTACTTC.

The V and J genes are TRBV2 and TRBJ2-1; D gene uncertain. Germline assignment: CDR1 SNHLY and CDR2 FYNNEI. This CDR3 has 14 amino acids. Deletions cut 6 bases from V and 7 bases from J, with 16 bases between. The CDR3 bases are TGTGCCAGCAGGCCTCCCTCCACTGTGAATGAGCAGTTCTTC. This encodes CASRPPSTVNEQFF.

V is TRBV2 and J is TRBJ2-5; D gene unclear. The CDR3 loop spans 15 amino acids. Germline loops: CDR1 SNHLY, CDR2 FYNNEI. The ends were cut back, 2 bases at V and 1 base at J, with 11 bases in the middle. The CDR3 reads CASSELSLSQETQYF. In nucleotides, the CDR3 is TGTGCCAGCAGTGAACTTTCACTCTCCCAAGAGACCCAGTACTTC.

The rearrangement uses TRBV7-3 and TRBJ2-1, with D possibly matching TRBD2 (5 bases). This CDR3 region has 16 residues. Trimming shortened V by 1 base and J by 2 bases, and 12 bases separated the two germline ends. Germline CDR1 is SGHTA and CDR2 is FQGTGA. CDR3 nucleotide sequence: TGTGCCAGCAGCTTAAAAGACTACCTCCCCTACAATGAGCAGTTCTTC. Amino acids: CASSLKDYLPYNEQFF.

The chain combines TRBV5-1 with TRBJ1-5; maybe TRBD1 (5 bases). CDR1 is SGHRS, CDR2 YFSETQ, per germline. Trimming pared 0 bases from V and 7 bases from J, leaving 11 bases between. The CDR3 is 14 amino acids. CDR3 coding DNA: TGCGCCAGCAGCTTGGGGGGCCCCCGGCAGCCCCAGCATTTT. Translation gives CASSLGGPRQPQHF.

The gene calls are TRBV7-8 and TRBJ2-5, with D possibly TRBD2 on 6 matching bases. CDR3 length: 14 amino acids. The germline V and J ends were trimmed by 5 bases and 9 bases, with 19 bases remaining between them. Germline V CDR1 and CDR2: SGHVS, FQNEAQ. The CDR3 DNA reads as TGTGCCAGCAGCGACGGGACTCTCCGCGATTCCCAGTACTTC. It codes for CASSDGTLRDSQYF. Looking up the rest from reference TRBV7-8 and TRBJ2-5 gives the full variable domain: GAGVSQSPRYKVAKRGQDVALRCDPISGHVSLFWYQQALGQGPEFLTYFQNEAQLDKSGLPSDRFFAERPEGSVSTLKIQRTQQEDSAVYLCASSDGTLRDSQYFGPGTRLLVL.

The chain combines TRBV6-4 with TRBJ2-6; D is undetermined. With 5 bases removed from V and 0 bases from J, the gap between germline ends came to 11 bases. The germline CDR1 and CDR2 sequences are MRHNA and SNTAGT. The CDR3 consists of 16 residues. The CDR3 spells CASSPTSGSGANVLTF. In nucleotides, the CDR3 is TGTGCCAGCAGTCCTACTTCTGGCTCTGGGGCCAACGTCCTGACTTTC.

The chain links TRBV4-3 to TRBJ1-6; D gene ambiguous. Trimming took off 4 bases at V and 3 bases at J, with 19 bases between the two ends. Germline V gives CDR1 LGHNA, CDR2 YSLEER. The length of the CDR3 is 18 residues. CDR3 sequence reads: CASSPILDGENYNSPLHF. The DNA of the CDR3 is TGCGCCAGCAGCCCCATTCTTGATGGGGAGAACTATAATTCACCCCTCCACTTT.

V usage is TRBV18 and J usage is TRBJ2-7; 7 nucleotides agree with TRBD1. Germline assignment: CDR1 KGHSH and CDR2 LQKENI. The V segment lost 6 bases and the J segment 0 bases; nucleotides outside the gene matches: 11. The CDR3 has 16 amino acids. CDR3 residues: CASSQGQVHSSYEQYF. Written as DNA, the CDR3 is TGTGCCAGCTCTCAAGGACAGGTTCATAGCTCCTACGAGCAGTACTTC.

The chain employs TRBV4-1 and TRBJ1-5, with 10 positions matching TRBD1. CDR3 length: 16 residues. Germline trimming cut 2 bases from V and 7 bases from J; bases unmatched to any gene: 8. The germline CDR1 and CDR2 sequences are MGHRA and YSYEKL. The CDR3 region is CASSQRQGAEEQPQHF. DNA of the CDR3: TGCGCCAGCAGCCAACGACAGGGGGCCGAGGAACAGCCCCAGCATTTT.

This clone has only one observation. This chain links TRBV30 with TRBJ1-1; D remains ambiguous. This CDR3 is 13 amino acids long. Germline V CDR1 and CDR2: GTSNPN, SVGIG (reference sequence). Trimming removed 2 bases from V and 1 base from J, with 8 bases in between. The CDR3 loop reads CAWSKPGNTEAFF. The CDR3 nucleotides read TGTGCCTGGAGTAAGCCCGGGAACACTGAAGCTTTCTTT.

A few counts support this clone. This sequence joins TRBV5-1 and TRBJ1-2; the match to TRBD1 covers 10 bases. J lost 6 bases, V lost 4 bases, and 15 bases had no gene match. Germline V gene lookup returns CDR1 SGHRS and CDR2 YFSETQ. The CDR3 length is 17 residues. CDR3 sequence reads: CASSGGVDRGHRDGYTF. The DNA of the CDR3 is TGCGCCAGCAGCGGCGGCGTAGACAGGGGGCATCGGGATGGCTACACCTTC.

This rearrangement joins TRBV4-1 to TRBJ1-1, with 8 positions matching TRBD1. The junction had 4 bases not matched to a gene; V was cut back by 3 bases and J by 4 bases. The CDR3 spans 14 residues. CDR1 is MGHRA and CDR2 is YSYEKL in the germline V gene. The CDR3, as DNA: TGCGCCAGCAGCCACGGTACAGGGGGCACTGAAGCTTTCTTT. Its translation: CASSHGTGGTEAFF.

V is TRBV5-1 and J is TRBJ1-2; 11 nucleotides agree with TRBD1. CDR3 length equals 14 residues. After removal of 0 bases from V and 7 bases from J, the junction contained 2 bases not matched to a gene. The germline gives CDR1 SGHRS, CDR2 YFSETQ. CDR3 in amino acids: CASSLVGQGAGYTF. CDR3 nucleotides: TGCGCCAGCAGCTTGGTTGGACAGGGGGCTGGCTACACCTTC.

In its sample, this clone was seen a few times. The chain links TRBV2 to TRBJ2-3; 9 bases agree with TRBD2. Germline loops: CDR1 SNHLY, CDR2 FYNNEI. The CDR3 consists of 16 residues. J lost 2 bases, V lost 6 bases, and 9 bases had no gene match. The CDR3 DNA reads TGTGCCAGCAGCAAGGGGGCGGGAGGGGCCACAGATACGCAGTATTTT. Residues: CASSKGAGGATDTQYF.

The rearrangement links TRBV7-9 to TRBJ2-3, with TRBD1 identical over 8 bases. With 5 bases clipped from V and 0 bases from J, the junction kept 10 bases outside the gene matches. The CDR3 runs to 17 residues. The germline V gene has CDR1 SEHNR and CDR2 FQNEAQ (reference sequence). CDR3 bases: TGTGCCAGCAGCGAATCAGGGGGCAGCCAAAGCACAGATACGCAGTATTTT. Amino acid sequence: CASSESGGSQSTDTQYF.

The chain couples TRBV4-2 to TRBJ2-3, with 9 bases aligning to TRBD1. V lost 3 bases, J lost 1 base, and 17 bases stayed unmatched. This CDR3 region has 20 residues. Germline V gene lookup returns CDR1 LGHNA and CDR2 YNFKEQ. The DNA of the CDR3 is TGTGCCAGCAGCCAGCTAGGGGGACAAAAGGGACAGGGAGGCACAGATACGCAGTATTTT. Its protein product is CASSQLGGQKGQGGTDTQYF.

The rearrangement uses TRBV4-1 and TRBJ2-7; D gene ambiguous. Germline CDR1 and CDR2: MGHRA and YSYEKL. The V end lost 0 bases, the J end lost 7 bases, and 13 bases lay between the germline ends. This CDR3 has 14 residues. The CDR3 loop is CASSQEVNSGEQYF. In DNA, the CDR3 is TGCGCCAGCAGCCAAGAGGTCAACTCTGGTGAGCAGTACTTC.

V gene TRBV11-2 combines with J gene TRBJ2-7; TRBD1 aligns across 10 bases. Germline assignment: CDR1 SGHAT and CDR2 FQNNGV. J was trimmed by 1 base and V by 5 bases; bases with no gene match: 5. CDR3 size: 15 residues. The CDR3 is CASSGRDRGSYEQYF. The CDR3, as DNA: TGTGCCAGCAGCGGCCGGGACAGGGGATCCTACGAGCAGTACTTC.

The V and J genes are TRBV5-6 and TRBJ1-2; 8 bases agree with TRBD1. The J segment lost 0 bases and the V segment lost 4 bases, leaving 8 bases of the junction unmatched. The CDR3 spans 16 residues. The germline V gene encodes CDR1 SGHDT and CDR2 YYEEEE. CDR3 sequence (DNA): TGTGCCAGCAGCGAGGGGACAGGCCACACTAACTATGGCTACACCTTC. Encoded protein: CASSEGTGHTNYGYTF.

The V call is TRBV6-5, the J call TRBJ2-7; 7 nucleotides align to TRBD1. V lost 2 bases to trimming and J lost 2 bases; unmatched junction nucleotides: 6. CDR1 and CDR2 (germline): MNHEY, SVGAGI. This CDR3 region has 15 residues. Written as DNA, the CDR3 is TGTGCCAGCAGTTACCACCGGACAGGCCCCTACGAGCAGTACTTC. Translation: CASSYHRTGPYEQYF.

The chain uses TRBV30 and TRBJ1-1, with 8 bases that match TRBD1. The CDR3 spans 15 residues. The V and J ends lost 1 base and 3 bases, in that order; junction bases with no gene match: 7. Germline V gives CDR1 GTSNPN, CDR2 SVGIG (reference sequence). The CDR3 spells CAWSDDRGGYTEAFF. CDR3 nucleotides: TGTGCCTGGAGTGATGACAGGGGCGGGTACACTGAAGCTTTCTTT.

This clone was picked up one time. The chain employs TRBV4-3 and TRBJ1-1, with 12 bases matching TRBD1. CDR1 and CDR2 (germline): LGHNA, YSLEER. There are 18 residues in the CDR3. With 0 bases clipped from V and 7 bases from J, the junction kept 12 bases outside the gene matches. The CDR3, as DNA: TGCGCCAGCAGCCAAGAACCATACGGGGGACAGGGGGCGGATGAAGCTTTCTTT. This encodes CASSQEPYGGQGADEAFF.

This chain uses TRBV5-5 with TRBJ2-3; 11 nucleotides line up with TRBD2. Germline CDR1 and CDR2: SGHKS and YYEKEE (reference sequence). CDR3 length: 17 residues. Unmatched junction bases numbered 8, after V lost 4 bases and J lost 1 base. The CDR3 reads CASSLRLAGSGTDTQYF. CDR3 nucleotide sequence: TGTGCCAGCAGCCTCAGACTAGCGGGGTCGGGCACAGATACGCAGTATTTT.

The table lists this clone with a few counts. The chain's CDR3 is CSVTGPTNEKLFF. The DNA of the CDR3 is TGCAGCGTCACAGGTCCAACTAATGAAAAACTGTTTTTT. The rearrangement joins TRBV29-1 to TRBJ1-4; weak D call: TRBD1 (5 bases). The CDR3 spans 13 residues. V lost 6 bases to trimming and J lost 0 bases, with 8 bases between them. Germline values: CDR1 SQVTM, CDR2 ANQGSEA. The full variable domain, its missing parts supplied by reference TRBV29-1 and TRBJ1-4, is SAVISQKPSRDICQRGTSLTIQCQVDSQVTMMFWYRQQPGQSLTLIATANQGSEATYESGFVIDKFPISRPNLTFSTLTVSNMSPEDSSIYLCSVTGPTNEKLFFGSGTQLSVL.

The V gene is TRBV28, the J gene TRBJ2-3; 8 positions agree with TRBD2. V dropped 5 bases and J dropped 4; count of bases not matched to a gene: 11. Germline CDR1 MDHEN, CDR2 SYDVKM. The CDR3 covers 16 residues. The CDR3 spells CASSTLAGPGADTQYF. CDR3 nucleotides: TGTGCCAGCAGTACTTTAGCGGGGCCCGGGGCAGATACGCAGTATTTT.